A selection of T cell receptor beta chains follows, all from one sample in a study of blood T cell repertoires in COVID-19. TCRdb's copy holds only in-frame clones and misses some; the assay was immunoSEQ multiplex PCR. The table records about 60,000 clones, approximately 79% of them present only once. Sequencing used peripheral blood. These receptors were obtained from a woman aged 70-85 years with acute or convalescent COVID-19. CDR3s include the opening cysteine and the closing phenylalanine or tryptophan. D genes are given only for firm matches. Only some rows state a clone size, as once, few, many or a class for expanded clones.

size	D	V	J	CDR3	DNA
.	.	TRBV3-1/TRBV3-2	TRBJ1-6	CASSQESRNSPLHF	TGTGCCAGCAGCCAAGAATCCAGAAATTCACCCCTCCACTTT
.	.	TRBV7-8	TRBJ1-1	CASSLVGGAGADTEAFF	TGTGCCAGCAGCTTAGTAGGGGGTGCAGGGGCGGACACTGAAGCTTTCTTT
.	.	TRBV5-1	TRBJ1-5	CASSLTGQLNQPQHF	TGCGCCAGCAGCTTAACGGGACAACTCAATCAGCCCCAGCATTTT
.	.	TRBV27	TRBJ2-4	CASSLGGFAKNIQYF	TGTGCCAGCAGTTTAGGGGGCTTCGCCAAAAACATTCAGTACTTC
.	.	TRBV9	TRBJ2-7	CASSPEGQYYEQYF	TGTGCCAGCAGCCCCGAAGGACAGTACTACGAGCAGTACTTC
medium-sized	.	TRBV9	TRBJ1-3	CASSVQGTGNTIYF	TGTGCCAGCAGCGTACAGGGTACTGGAAACACCATATATTTT
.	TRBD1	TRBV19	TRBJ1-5	CASSPRTGGEVGNQPQHF	TGTGCCAGTAGTCCCAGGACAGGGGGCGAGGTTGGCAATCAGCCCCAGCATTTT
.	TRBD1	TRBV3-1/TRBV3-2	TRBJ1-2	CASSRGQTYGYTF	TGTGCCAGCAGCCGGGGACAGACCTATGGCTACACCTTC
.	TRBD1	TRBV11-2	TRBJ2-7	CASSWGTGASYEQYF	TGTGCCAGCAGCTGGGGGACAGGGGCTTCCTACGAGCAGTACTTC
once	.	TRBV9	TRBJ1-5	CASSAGRGSNQPQHF	TGTGCCAGCAGCGCCGGAAGGGGTAGCAATCAGCCCCAGCATTTT
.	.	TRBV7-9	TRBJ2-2	CASSNQQGTGELFF	TGTGCCAGCAGCAACCAACAGGGTACCGGGGAGCTGTTTTTT
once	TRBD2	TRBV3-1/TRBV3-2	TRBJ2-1	CASSHAGLAGSNEQFF	TGTGCCAGCAGCCACGCCGGACTAGCGGGCTCCAATGAGCAGTTCTTC
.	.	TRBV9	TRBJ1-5	CASSADQPQHF	TGTGCCAGCAGCGCCGATCAGCCCCAGCATTTT
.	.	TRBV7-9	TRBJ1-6	CASSLALSNSPLHF	TGTGCCAGCAGCTTAGCGCTTAGCAATTCACCCCTCCACTTT
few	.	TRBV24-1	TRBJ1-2	CATIGRGIF	TGTGCCACCATCGGGAGGGGGATCTTC
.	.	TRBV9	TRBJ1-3	CASSVDNRGNTIYF	TGTGCCAGCAGCGTAGACAACCGGGGGAACACCATATATTTT
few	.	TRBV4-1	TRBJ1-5	CASSQVPGWEYNQPQHF	TGCGCCAGCAGCCAAGTTCCGGGGTGGGAGTACAATCAGCCCCAGCATTTT
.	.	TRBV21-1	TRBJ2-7	CARSKFRIKQYF	TGTGCCAGGTCTAAATTCAGGATCAAGCAGTACTTC
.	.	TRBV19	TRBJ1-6	CASSSSGAGISSYNSPLHF	TGTGCCAGTAGCTCTTCAGGCGCCGGTATTAGCTCCTATAATTCACCCCTCCACTTT
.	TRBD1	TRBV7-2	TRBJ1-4	CASSPTGNNEKLFF	TGTGCCAGCAGCCCGACAGGGAATAATGAAAAACTGTTTTTT
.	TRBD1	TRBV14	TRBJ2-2	CASSSRGHTGELFF	TGTGCCAGCAGTTCCAGGGGGCACACCGGGGAGCTGTTTTTT
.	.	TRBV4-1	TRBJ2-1	CASSQVAGQSSYNEQFF	TGCGCCAGCAGCCAAGTCGCCGGACAGAGCTCCTACAATGAGCAGTTCTTC
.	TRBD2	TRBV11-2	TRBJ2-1	CASSFSGGPGTYNEQFF	TGTGCCAGCAGCTTTTCGGGGGGTCCGGGAACCTACAATGAGCAGTTCTTC
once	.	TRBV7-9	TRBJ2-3	CASNDGVSGRDTQYF	TGTGCCAGCAACGACGGGGTAAGCGGTAGAGATACGCAGTATTTT
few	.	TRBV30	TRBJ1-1	CAWSPTREAFF	TGTGCCTGGAGCCCCACAAGAGAAGCTTTCTTT
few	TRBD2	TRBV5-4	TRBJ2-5	CASSWTSGGAGETQYF	TGTGCCAGCAGCTGGACTAGCGGGGGGGCAGGGGAGACCCAGTACTTC
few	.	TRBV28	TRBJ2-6	CASSLWEIGRSGANVLTF	TGTGCCAGCAGTTTATGGGAGATAGGAAGATCTGGGGCCAACGTCCTGACTTTC
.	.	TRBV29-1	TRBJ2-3	CSGGTDTQYF	TGCAGCGGAGGAACAGATACGCAGTATTTT
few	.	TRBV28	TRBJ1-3	CASSADSFPGNTIYF	TGTGCCAGCAGTGCGGACAGTTTTCCTGGAAACACCATATATTTT
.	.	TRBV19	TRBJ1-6	CASDGSTPNSPLHF	TGTGCCAGCGACGGGAGCACCCCCAATTCACCCCTCCACTTT
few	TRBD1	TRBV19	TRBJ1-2	CASSIDWTGANYGYTF	TGTGCCAGTAGTATAGATTGGACAGGGGCTAACTATGGCTACACCTTC
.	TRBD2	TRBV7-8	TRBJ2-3	CASSRSGGDTDTQYF	TGTGCCAGCAGCCGTAGCGGGGGGGACACAGATACGCAGTATTTT
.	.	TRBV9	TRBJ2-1	CASSVGTAGNEQFF	TGTGCCAGCAGCGTAGGGACAGCGGGGAATGAGCAGTTCTTC
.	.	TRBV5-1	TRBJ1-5	CASSLEGQGSQPQHF	TGCGCCAGCAGCTTGGAGGGGCAGGGTAGTCAGCCCCAGCATTTT
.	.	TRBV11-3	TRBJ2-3	CASSQGGGGPDTQYF	TGTGCCAGCAGCCAGGGAGGGGGGGGCCCAGATACGCAGTATTTT
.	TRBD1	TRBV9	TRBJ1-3	CASSVGDSSGNTIYF	TGTGCCAGCAGCGTAGGGGACAGCTCTGGAAACACCATATATTTT
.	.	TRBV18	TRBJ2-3	CASSPYRESTDTQYF	TGTGCCAGCTCACCATACCGGGAGAGCACAGATACGCAGTATTTT
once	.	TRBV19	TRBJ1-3	CASRGVGNTIYF	TGTGCCAGCAGGGGAGTTGGAAACACCATATATTTT
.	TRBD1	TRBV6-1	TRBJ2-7	CASSGFTSRGYNEQYF	TGTGCCAGCAGTGGTTTTACGAGCAGGGGGTATAACGAGCAGTACTTC
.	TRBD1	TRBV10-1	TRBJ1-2	CASSVGTGGYTF	TGCGCCAGCAGTGTTGGGACAGGGGGCTACACCTTC
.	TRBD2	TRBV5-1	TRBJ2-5	CASSLASSGGARETQYF	TGCGCCAGCAGCTTGGCGAGTAGCGGGGGGGCCAGGGAGACCCAGTACTTC
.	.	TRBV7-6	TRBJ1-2	CASSWGDRQLNYGYTF	TGTGCCAGCAGCTGGGGAGACAGGCAACTAAACTATGGCTACACCTTC
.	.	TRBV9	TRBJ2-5	CASSVGEEKETQYF	TGTGCCAGCAGCGTAGGAGAAGAGAAAGAGACCCAGTACTTC
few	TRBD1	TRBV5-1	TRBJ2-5	CASSPQGQGFETQYF	TGCGCCAGCAGCCCGCAGGGACAGGGGTTTGAGACCCAGTACTTC
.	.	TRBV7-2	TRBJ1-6	CASSPRGEVENSPLHF	TGTGCCAGCAGCCCCCGGGGGGAGGTAGAGAATTCACCCCTCCACTTT
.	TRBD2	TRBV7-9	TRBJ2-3	CASSRLAGRSSTDTQYF	TGTGCCAGCAGCCGCTTAGCGGGGCGATCTAGCACAGATACGCAGTATTTT
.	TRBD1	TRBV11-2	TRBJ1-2	CASSFPPRQGYGSYGYTF	TGTGCCAGCAGCTTTCCTCCGAGACAGGGATATGGGAGCTATGGCTACACCTTC
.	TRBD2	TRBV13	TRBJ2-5	CASSFLAGRQETQYF	TGTGCCAGCAGCTTTTTAGCGGGGAGACAAGAGACCCAGTACTTC
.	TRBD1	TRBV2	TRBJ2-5	CASSAPVGTGVKTQYF	TGTGCCAGCAGCGCCCCGGTAGGGACAGGGGTTAAGACCCAGTACTTC
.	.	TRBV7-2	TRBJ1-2	CASSRTANYGYTF	TGTGCCAGCAGCAGGACAGCTAACTATGGCTACACCTTC
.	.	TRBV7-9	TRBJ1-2	CASKLGNSQEGYTF	TGTGCCAGCAAACTCGGGAACAGCCAAGAAGGCTACACCTTC
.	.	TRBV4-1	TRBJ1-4	CASSQRELEEKLFF	TGCGCCAGCAGCCAGAGGGAATTGGAGGAAAAACTGTTTTTT
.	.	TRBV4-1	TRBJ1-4	CASSRTRDNSRRNEKLFF	TGCGCCAGCAGCCGTACTCGTGACAACTCCCGACGTAATGAAAAACTGTTTTTT
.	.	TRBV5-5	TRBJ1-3	CASSLDVGNTIYF	TGTGCCAGCAGCCTAGACGTTGGAAACACCATATATTTT
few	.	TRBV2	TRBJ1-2	CASREVRNYGYTF	TGTGCCAGCAGGGAGGTTCGGAACTATGGCTACACCTTC
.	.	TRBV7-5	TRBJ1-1	CVRSSDRVRDTEAFF	TGTGTCAGAAGCTCGGACAGGGTCAGAGACACTGAAGCTTTCTTT
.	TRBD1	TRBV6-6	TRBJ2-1	CASISRTGGRNEQFF	TGTGCCAGCATATCACGGACAGGGGGCAGGAATGAGCAGTTCTTC
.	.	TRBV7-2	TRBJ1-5	CASSLVGGARQPQHF	TGTGCCAGCAGCTTAGTAGGGGGGGCGCGACAGCCCCAGCATTTT
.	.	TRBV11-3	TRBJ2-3	CASSLDYSSGGLTDTQYF	TGTGCCAGCAGCTTAGATTATAGTAGCGGAGGGTTAACAGATACGCAGTATTTT